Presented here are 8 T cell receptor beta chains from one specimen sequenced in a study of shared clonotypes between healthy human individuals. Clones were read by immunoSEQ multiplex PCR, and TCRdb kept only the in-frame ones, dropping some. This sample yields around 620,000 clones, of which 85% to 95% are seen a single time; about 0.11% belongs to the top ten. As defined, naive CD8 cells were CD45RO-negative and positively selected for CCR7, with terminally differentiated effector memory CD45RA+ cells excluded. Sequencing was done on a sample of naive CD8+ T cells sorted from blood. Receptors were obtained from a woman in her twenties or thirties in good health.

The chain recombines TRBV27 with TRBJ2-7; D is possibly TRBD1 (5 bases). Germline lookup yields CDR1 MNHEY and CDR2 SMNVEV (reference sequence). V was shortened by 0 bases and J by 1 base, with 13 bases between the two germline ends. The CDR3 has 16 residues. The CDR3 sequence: CASSLSDLTVSYEQYF. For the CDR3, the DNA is TGTGCCAGCAGTTTATCGGACCTGACAGTTTCCTACGAGCAGTACTTC.

CDR3 sequence (DNA): TGTGCCAGCAGCAAGTGGGTAGAACAAGAGACCCAGTACTTC. This sequence encodes CASSKWVEQETQYF. The J gene is TRBJ2-5, the V gene TRBV5-4; D is uncertain. The germline V gene encodes CDR1 SGHNT and CDR2 YYREEE (reference sequence). V was cut by 4 bases and J by 2 bases, with 12 bases left in between. The CDR3 runs 14 residues.

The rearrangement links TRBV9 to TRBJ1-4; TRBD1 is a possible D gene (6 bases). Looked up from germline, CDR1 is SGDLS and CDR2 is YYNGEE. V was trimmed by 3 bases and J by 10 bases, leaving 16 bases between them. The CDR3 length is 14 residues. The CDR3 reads CASSADLLGGKLFF. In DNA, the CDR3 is TGTGCCAGCAGCGCGGACCTGCTAGGGGGAAAACTGTTTTTT.

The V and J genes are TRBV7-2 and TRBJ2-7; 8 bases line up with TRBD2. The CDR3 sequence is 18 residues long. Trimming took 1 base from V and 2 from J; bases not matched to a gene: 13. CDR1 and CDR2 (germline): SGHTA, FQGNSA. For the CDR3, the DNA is TGTGCCAGCAGCTTAGTTGGCGCAATGGGACTAGTTCCCTACGAGCAGTACTTC. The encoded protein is CASSLVGAMGLVPYEQYF.

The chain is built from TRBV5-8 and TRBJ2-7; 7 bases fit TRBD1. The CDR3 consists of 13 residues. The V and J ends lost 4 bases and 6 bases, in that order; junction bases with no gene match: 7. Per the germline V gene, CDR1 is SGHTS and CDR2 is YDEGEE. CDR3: CASSQTGPGEQYF. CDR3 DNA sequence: TGTGCCAGCAGCCAGACAGGGCCCGGCGAGCAGTACTTC.

In DNA form, the CDR3 reads TGTGCCAGCAGCTCAACAGGGGGCAGCACCGGGGAGCTGTTTTTT. This sequence encodes CASSSTGGSTGELFF. The gene calls are TRBV7-7 and TRBJ2-2; TRBD1 agrees at 9 bases. The CDR3 contains 15 residues. The V gene end was trimmed by 4 bases and the J gene end by 4 bases; junction bases not matched to a gene: 4. CDR1 is SSHAT, CDR2 FNYEAQ, per germline (reference sequence).

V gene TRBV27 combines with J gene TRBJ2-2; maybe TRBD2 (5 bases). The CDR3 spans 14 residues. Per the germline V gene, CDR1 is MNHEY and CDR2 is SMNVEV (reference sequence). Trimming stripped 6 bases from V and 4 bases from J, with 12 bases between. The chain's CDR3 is CASRATAGTGELFF. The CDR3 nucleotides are TGTGCCAGCAGGGCGACGGCGGGCACCGGGGAGCTGTTTTTT.

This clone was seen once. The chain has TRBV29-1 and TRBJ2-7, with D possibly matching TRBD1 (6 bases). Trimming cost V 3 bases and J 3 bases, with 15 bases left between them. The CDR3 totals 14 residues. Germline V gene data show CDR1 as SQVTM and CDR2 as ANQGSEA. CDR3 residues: CSVEGAAQNYEQYF. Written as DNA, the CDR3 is TGCAGCGTTGAGGGGGCAGCCCAAAACTACGAGCAGTACTTC.